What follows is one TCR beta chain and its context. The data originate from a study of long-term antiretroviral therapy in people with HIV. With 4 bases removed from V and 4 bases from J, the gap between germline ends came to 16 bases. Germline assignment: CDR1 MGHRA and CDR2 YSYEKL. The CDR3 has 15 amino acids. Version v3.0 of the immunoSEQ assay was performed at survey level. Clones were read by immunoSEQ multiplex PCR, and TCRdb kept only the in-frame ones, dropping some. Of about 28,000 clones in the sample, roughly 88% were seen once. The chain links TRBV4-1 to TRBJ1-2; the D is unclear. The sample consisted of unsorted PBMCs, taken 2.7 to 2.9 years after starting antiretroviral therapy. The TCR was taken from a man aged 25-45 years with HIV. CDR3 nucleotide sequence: TGCGCCAGCAGCCCTGCGGGATCCGTACCCTATGGCTACACCTTC. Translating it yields CASSPAGSVPYGYTF.